Shown below are 20 T cell receptor beta chains from a single sample sequenced in a study of early stage breast cancer tumors. Profiled with immunoSEQ multiplex PCR; TCRdb holds only in-frame clones, not every one. The table has about 30,000 clones, 72% seen once. Sequencing input: blood. Receptors were obtained from a person in their fifties or sixties with breast cancer.

This clone was recorded a few times. The V call is TRBV5-4, the J call TRBJ1-4; TRBD1 matches at 8 bases. The CDR3 spans 14 residues. After removal of 4 bases from V and 7 bases from J, the junction contained 6 bases not matched to a gene. In germline, CDR1 is SGHNT, CDR2 YYREEE (reference sequence). The CDR3 spells CASSPDRGSEKLFF. The CDR3 DNA follows: TGTGCCAGCAGCCCCGACAGGGGTAGTGAAAAACTGTTTTTT.

This clone was observed a handful of times. V gene TRBV2 combines with J gene TRBJ1-1; D remains ambiguous. Germline CDR1 and CDR2: SNHLY and FYNNEI. The CDR3 runs to 13 residues. The germline V and J ends were trimmed by 5 bases and 2 bases, with 9 bases remaining between them. CDR3 protein: CASSSRVNTEAFF. As DNA, the CDR3 is TGTGCCAGCAGTTCGAGGGTTAACACTGAAGCTTTCTTT.

The rearrangement uses TRBV4-3 and TRBJ1-4; 7 bases fit TRBD1. The CDR3 is 16 residues long. Germline V lookup: CDR1 LGHNA, CDR2 YSLEER. V lost 0 bases to trimming and J lost 1 base; unmatched junction nucleotides: 2. This CDR3 reads CASSQDAGGTNEKLFF. The CDR3 nucleotides read TGCGCCAGCAGCCAAGATGCAGGGGGAACTAATGAAAAACTGTTTTTT.

The chain joins TRBV6-1 to TRBJ1-2, with D perhaps matching TRBD1 (6 bases). The CDR3 has 15 amino acids. Germline CDR1 reads MNHNS; CDR2 reads SASEGT. Trimming cost V 0 bases and J 4 bases, with 12 bases left between them. CDR3 nucleotide sequence: TGTGCCAGCAGTGAAGCGCTTGGGGGCTCCTATGGCTACACCTTC. Protein product: CASSEALGGSYGYTF.

In DNA form, the CDR3 reads TGTGCCAGCAGCGTAGTCCCTCGGGAAGGGGGCAATCAGCCCCAGCATTTT. It is translated as CASSVVPREGGNQPQHF. The chain has TRBV9 and TRBJ1-5, with D possibly TRBD1 on 5 matching bases. From germline, CDR1 is SGDLS and CDR2 YYNGEE. V was clipped by 0 bases and J by 2 bases, with 15 bases between them. CDR3 size: 17 residues.

The rearrangement joins TRBV19 to TRBJ2-7; 10 bases line up with TRBD1. Losses at the gene ends were 5 bases for V and 3 bases for J; bases not matched to a gene: 7. CDR1 and CDR2 (germline): LNHDA, SQIVND (reference sequence). The CDR3 spans 15 residues. CDR3 protein: CASSATGGGNYEQYF. The CDR3 DNA is TGTGCCAGTAGTGCGACAGGGGGCGGGAACTACGAGCAGTACTTC.

This clone was detected only once. The genes are TRBV6-5 and TRBJ2-1, with 11 bases lining up with TRBD2. The CDR3 loop spans 15 amino acids. Losses at the gene ends were 5 bases for V and 4 bases for J; bases not matched to a gene: 4. The germline V gene has CDR1 MNHEY and CDR2 SVGAGI. Here the CDR3 reads CASSLAGGPYNEQFF. The CDR3 DNA sequence: TGTGCCAGCAGTCTAGCGGGAGGCCCGTACAATGAGCAGTTCTTC.

The chain employs TRBV11-2 and TRBJ2-1, with D maybe TRBD1 (8 bases). The CDR3 totals 15 residues. Trimming pared 5 bases from V and 8 bases from J, leaving 19 bases between. Per the germline V gene, CDR1 is SGHAT and CDR2 is FQNNGV. The CDR3 nucleotides read TGTGCCAGCAGCCGGGGGGACGCACAGGGGGATGAGCAGTTCTTC. It specifies CASSRGDAQGDEQFF.

The CDR3 reads CASSFAEHYNEQFF. The DNA for the CDR3 is TGTGCCAGCAGCTTCGCGGAACACTACAATGAGCAGTTCTTC. The chain has TRBV11-2 and TRBJ2-1; no reliable D call. The V gene's germline CDR1 is SGHAT and CDR2 FQNNGV. Trimming shortened V by 3 bases and J by 3 bases, and 9 bases separated the two germline ends. CDR3 length: 14 amino acids.

Only one count was recorded for this clone. CDR3 coding DNA: TGCAGCGCCCAACCCCCCGCGGGAGCAACAGATACGCAGTATTTT. It is translated as CSAQPPAGATDTQYF. The V and J genes are TRBV29-1 and TRBJ2-3; TRBD2 matches 7 bases. The CDR3 length is 15 residues. V dropped 7 bases and J dropped 3; count of bases not matched to a gene: 13. In germline, CDR1 is SQVTM, CDR2 ANQGSEA.

The chain links TRBV11-2 to TRBJ1-2; no firm D call. V was pared by 0 bases and J by 4 bases, with 15 bases between. Germline V CDR1 and CDR2: SGHAT, FQNNGV. There are 16 residues in the CDR3. The CDR3 DNA sequence: TGTGCCAGCAGCTTAGATCTACGGGGTGGGGTCTATGGCTACACCTTC. Residues: CASSLDLRGGVYGYTF.

In its sample, this clone was seen once. V gene TRBV27 combines with J gene TRBJ2-7; tentative D call: TRBD2 (5 bases). This CDR3 has 17 residues. V was pared by 6 bases and J by 2 bases, with 23 bases between. Per the germline V gene, CDR1 is MNHEY and CDR2 is SMNVEV (reference sequence). The CDR3 spells CASSRESGTAPAYEQYF. For the CDR3, the DNA is TGTGCCAGCAGCAGAGAGTCGGGAACAGCTCCGGCCTACGAGCAGTACTTC.

The chain couples TRBV2 to TRBJ1-2; 9 bases are a match to TRBD1. CDR3 length: 14 amino acids. Germline CDR1 and CDR2: SNHLY and FYNNEI. V was pared by 8 bases and J by 3 bases, with 7 bases of the junction left unmatched. DNA of the CDR3: TGTGCCAGCGGGTCAAGGACAGGGGACTATGGCTACACCTTC. Translation gives CASGSRTGDYGYTF.

The chain combines TRBV9 with TRBJ2-7; TRBD2 agrees at 10 bases. Germline trimming cut 0 bases from V and 6 bases from J; bases unmatched to any gene: 6. CDR3 length: 15 amino acids. CDR1 SGDLS and CDR2 YYNGEE come from the germline V gene. CDR3 in DNA: TGTGCCAGCAGCGTAGCAGCTAGCGGGAGTTTCGAGCAGTACTTC. Translation: CASSVAASGSFEQYF. The whole variable domain, remainder taken from reference TRBV9 and TRBJ2-7, is DSGVTQTPKHLITATGQRVTLRCSPRSGDLSVYWYQQSLDQGLQFLIQYYNGEERAKGNILERFSAQQFPDLHSELNLSSLELGDSALYFCASSVAASGSFEQYFGPGTRLTVT.

The chain employs TRBV7-2 and TRBJ2-3; TRBD1 agrees at 7 bases. V shed 5 bases, J shed 7 bases, and the junction held 18 bases outside the gene matches. The CDR3 spans 17 residues. Per the germline V gene, CDR1 is SGHTA and CDR2 is FQGNSA. In DNA form, the CDR3 reads TGTGCCAGCAGCCGGGACAGACCCAGCGAACTTATACATACGCAGTATTTT. Amino acid sequence: CASSRDRPSELIHTQYF.

This clone was found a few times. J is TRBJ2-5 and V is TRBV30; 13 bases match TRBD2. V trimming: 0 bases; J trimming: 1 base; junction bases outside the gene matches: 5. CDR1 GTSNPN and CDR2 SVGIG come from the germline V gene (reference sequence). This CDR3 contains 17 residues. As DNA, the CDR3 is TGTGCCTGGAGTGTGGGACTAGCGGGACCACTCCAAGAGACCCAGTACTTC. Translated, it gives CAWSVGLAGPLQETQYF.

The chain recombines TRBV4-2 with TRBJ2-5; maybe TRBD1 (5 bases). V lost 1 base, J lost 5 bases, and 14 bases lay in between. CDR3 length equals 15 residues. Per the germline V gene, CDR1 is LGHNA and CDR2 is YNFKEQ. CDR3 in DNA: TGTGCCAGCAGCCAAGCGGCAGGGTGGAAGGAGACCCAGTACTTC. As protein: CASSQAAGWKETQYF.

V and J are TRBV4-2 and TRBJ2-5; TRBD2 matches at 10 bases. CDR1 is LGHNA, CDR2 YNFKEQ, per germline. The CDR3 contains 15 residues. Unmatched junction bases numbered 6, after V lost 6 bases and J lost 2 bases. The CDR3 protein is CASSPLSGRQETQYF. CDR3 coding DNA: TGTGCCAGCAGTCCCCTTAGCGGGAGGCAAGAGACCCAGTACTTC.

This sequence joins TRBV5-6 and TRBJ2-7; D is unresolved. The germline V and J ends were trimmed by 0 bases and 3 bases, with 10 bases remaining between them. The CDR3 covers 14 residues. Germline lookup yields CDR1 SGHDT and CDR2 YYEEEE. In nucleotides, the CDR3 is TGTGCCAGCAGCTTGGGACTGATTAGCTACGAGCAGTACTTC. This translates into CASSLGLISYEQYF. The entire variable domain, with the rest obtained from reference TRBV5-6 and TRBJ2-7, is as follows: DAGVTQSPTHLIKTRGQQVTLRCSPKSGHDTVSWYQQALGQGPQFIFQYYEEEERQRGNFPDRFSGHQFPNYSSELNVNALLLGDSALYLCASSLGLISYEQYFGPGTRLTVT.

This clone has just one count. This chain joins TRBV10-3 and TRBJ2-5; D is possibly TRBD1 (6 bases). The CDR3 is 12 amino acids. V dropped 6 bases and J dropped 4 bases, with 9 bases sitting between them. Looked up from germline, CDR1 is ENHRY and CDR2 is SYGVKD. The CDR3 is CAIRGGAETQYF. The CDR3 nucleotides are TGTGCCATCAGAGGGGGAGCAGAGACCCAGTACTTC.